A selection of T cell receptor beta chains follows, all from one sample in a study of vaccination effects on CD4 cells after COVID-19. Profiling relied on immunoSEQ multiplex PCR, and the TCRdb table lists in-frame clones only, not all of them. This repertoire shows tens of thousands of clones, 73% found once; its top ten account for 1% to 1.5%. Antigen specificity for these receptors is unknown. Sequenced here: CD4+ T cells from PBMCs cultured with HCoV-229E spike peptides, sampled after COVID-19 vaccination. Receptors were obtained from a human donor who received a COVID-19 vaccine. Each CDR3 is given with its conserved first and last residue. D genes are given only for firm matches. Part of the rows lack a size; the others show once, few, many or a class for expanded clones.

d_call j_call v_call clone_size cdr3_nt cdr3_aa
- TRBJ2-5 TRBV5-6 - TGTGCCAGCAGCTTCCAGGGACGGGGGTCGCAAGAGACCCAGTACTTC CASSFQGRGSQETQYF
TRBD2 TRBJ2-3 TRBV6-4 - TGTGCCAGCAGCCGCACTAGCGGGGGAATCCGGGGCACAGATACGCAGTATTTT CASSRTSGGIRGTDTQYF
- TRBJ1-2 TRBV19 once TGTGCCAGTAGTAACTGGGGATCCGACTATGGCTACACCTTC CASSNWGSDYGYTF
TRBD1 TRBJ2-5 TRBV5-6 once TGTGCCAGCAGCAAAGGGACAGTACAAGAGACCCAGTACTTC CASSKGTVQETQYF
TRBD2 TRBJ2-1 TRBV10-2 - TGCGCCAGCAGTGAGCACGCGGGGGGGCCATACAATGAGCAGTTCTTC CASSEHAGGPYNEQFF
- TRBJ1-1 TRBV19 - TGTGCCAGTAATAGGGTCGGCACTGAAGCTTTCTTT CASNRVGTEAFF
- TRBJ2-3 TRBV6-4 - TGTGCCAGCAGCCGGGACGGCCAAGAGGATACGCAGTATTTT CASSRDGQEDTQYF
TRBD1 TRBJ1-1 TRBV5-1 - TGCGCCAGCAGCTTGCTAGGGGGCGCAGGATCCACTGAAGCTTTCTTT CASSLLGGAGSTEAFF
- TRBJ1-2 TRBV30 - TGTGCCTGGAGTGGACTGATAACCTATGGCTACACCTTC CAWSGLITYGYTF
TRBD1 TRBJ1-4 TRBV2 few TGTGCCAGCACGCGACAGGGACAGGGTAGTGAAAAACTGTTTTTT CASTRQGQGSEKLFF
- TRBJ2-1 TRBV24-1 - TGTGCCACCAGTGATTTCTTCCGACATGAGCAGTTCTTC CATSDFFRHEQFF
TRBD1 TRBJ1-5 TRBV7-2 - TGTGCCAGCGAATCAGGGGGCGGTCAGCCCCAGCATTTT CASESGGGQPQHF
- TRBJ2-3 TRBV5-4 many TGTGCCAGCAGCTATAACGGACTCGTTAGTGGAGATACGCAGTATTTT CASSYNGLVSGDTQYF
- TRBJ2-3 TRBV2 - TGTGCCAGCAGGACGACAGATACGCAGTATTTT CASRTTDTQYF
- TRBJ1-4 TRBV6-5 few TGTGCCAGCACCGGGCAGTATAATGAAAAACTGTTTTTT CASTGQYNEKLFF
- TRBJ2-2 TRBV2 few TGTGCCAGCAGTGGAGGGCAGATGGGCACCGGGGAGCTGTTTTTT CASSGGQMGTGELFF
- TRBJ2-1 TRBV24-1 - TGTGCCACCAGTGTAGGGCAGGGACTCTCCTACAATGAGCAGTTCTTC CATSVGQGLSYNEQFF
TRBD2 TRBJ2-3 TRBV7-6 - TGTGCCAGCAGCTTTTTGGGCAGCGGGGAATCCACAGATACGCAGTATTTT CASSFLGSGESTDTQYF
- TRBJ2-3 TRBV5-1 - TGCGCCAGCAGCCCGAGGCCCTCAGATACGCAGTATTTT CASSPRPSDTQYF
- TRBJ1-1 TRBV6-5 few TGTGCCAGCAGTCGGGCCACTGAAGCTTTCTTT CASSRATEAFF
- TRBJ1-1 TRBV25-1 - TGTGCCAGCAGGACGAACAGGGAGGCTGAAGCTTTCTTT CASRTNREAEAFF
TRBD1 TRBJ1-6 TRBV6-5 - TGTGCCAGCAATCCGACAGGGCATTCACCCCTCCACTTT CASNPTGHSPLHF
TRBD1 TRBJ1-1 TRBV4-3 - TGCGCCAGCAGCCAAGAGAGTTGGCAGGGGGCGCGGGCTTTCTTT CASSQESWQGARAFF
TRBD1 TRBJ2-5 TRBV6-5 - TGTGCCAGCAGGAGGACAGGGGTGGTGGAGACCCAGTACTTC CASRRTGVVETQYF
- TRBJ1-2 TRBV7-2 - TGTGCCAGCAGCTTAGAACAGTCTAACTATGGCTACACCTTC CASSLEQSNYGYTF
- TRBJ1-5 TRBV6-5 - TGTGCCAGCAGTTACGCCGTCGGACAGCGCCATCAGCCCCAGCATTTT CASSYAVGQRHQPQHF
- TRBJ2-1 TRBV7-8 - TGTGCCAGCAGCGCCCGAGCCGGAATTGGGTACAATGAGCAGTTCTTC CASSARAGIGYNEQFF
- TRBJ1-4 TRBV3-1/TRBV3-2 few TGTGCCAGCAGCCTCACCCGGGGGGTCTGGGATGAAAAACTGTTTTTT CASSLTRGVWDEKLFF
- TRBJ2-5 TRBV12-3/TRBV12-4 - TGTGCCAGCCGCCTTCGGGGAGAGACCCAGTACTTC CASRLRGETQYF
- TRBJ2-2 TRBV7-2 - TGTGCCAGCAGGCCGGGATTTGGCACCGGGGAGCTGTTTTTT CASRPGFGTGELFF
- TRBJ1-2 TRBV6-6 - TGTGCCAGCAGCGCCACCCAAAAAGGGGGGGACTATGGCTACACCTTC CASSATQKGGDYGYTF
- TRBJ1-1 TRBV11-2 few TGTGCCAGCAGCTTAGAAGTAGGCCGGCCGAACACTGAAGCTTTCTTT CASSLEVGRPNTEAFF
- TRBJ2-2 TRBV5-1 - TGCGCCAGCACCAGGACTTTACTTAACACCGGGGAGCTGTTTTTT CASTRTLLNTGELFF
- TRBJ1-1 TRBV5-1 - TGCGCCAGCAGCGAACAACAGGGGAACACTGAAGCTTTCTTT CASSEQQGNTEAFF
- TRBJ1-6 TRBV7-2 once TGTGCCAGCAGCTTAGGTCCCAAGAGGGCCCTCCACTTT CASSLGPKRALHF
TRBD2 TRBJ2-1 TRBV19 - TGTGCCAGTAGTCTACGACTAGCGGGGGGGCCTTACAATGAGCAGTTCTTC CASSLRLAGGPYNEQFF
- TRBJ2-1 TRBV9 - TGTGCCAGCAGCCAAACCTGGGTGACGGGTAATGAGCAGTTCTTC CASSQTWVTGNEQFF
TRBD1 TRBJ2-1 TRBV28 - TGTGCCAGCAGTTTGACAGGGATTCACAACAATGAGCAGTTCTTC CASSLTGIHNNEQFF
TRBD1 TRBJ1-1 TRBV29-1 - TGCAGCGGGGGACAGGGGAACACTGAAGCTTTCTTT CSGGQGNTEAFF
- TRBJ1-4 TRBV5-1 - TGCGCCAGCAGATATGATGTAACTAATGAAAAACTGTTTTTT CASRYDVTNEKLFF
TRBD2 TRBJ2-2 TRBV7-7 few TGTGCCAGCAGCTCCGTAGCGGGGGTTCCCGGGGAGCTGTTTTTT CASSSVAGVPGELFF
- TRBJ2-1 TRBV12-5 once TGTGCTAGTGGTTTAGGGGAACGGGAGCAGTTCTTC CASGLGEREQFF
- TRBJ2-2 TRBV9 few TGTGCCAGCAGCTCACAACCCGGCAGACACGCGAACACCGGGGAGCTGTTTTTT CASSSQPGRHANTGELFF
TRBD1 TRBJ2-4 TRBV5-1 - TGCGCCAGCAGCTATGGAACGGGACAGGGGGGGAGCATTCAGTACTTC CASSYGTGQGGSIQYF
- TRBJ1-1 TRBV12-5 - TGTGCTAGTGGTTTGGTACCCACTGAAGCTTTCTTT CASGLVPTEAFF